This T cell receptor (beta chain) was documented in a study of CD8 T cells in ankylosing spondylitis. This clonotype was counted between two and nine times. Antigen specificity is unknown. TCRdb redid the calling of the 5' RACE reads with MiXCR, one entry per CDR3 protein. The sample shows over 600,000 distinct CDR3 sequences, around 20% of them seen only once. Notes on the study in general: Earlier studies detected some motif variants in reactive arthritis synovial fluid and blood. Typical of ankylosing spondylitis blood, it appeared, was a TCR beta motif of fewer than 10 highly homologous variants. It was reported that disease-linked clones were significantly enriched in matched ankylosing spondylitis synovial fluid.

CDR3 length: 15 amino acids. The V end lost 5 bases, the J end lost 4 bases, and 14 bases lay between the germline ends. Germline V gene lookup returns CDR1 SEHNR and CDR2 FQNEAQ (reference sequence). This clonotype originated in a male donor with ankylosing spondylitis. The sample taken for sequencing was blood, either unsorted or a sorted T cell fraction (not recorded which). This chain connects TRBV7-9 to TRBJ1-4; a possible D gene is TRBD1 (5 bases). The CDR3 DNA is TGTGCCAGCAGCCCCCGACAGTATGGTAATGAAAAACTGTTTTTT. Protein product: CASSPRQYGNEKLFF.